This TCR beta chain came from a study of blood T cell repertoires in COVID-19. Study-level information: The origin of the acute and convalescent COVID-19 samples was the United States, Italy and Spain. In each case, the material was cDNA or gDNA derived from T cells, B-cell-depleted T cells, or PBMCs.

Original analysis: Amplifying reference gene primers gave estimates of nucleated cell counts. Produced via immunoSEQ multiplex PCR; TCRdb's table is partial and in-frame only. For V, J and clone size, that table is used; D and trimming come from the DNA. The table lists about 260,000 clones, about 80% of them singletons. CDR3 length equals 11 residues. Trimming shortened V by 8 bases and J by 3 bases, and 7 bases separated the two germline ends. Looked up from germline, CDR1 is SNHLY and CDR2 is FYNNEI. The source of this sequence is an elderly woman with acute or convalescent COVID-19. Sequenced sample: peripheral blood. V is TRBV2 and J is TRBJ1-1, with D possibly TRBD1 on 5 matching bases. CDR3 amino acids: CASEGDTEAFF. Here the CDR3 DNA reads TGTGCCAGCGAAGGGGACACTGAAGCTTTCTTT.